This T cell receptor (beta chain) was retrieved from a study of shared clonotypes between healthy human individuals. Turning to the study itself: Plates per donor: three CD4 naive, three CD4 memory, two CD8 naive, one CD8 memory. The study's findings and limits: Sharing across a few donors was seen in 4% to 5.5% of naive CD4 clonotypes.

A CD45RA+ naive subset and a CD45RA-negative memory subset were split from CD4+ cells. In the sorted-subset replicate PCRs, approximately 200 ng DNA, 25,000 to 35,000 T cell genomes, was used. This table comes from immunoSEQ multiplex PCR, and its TCRdb copy is limited to in-frame clones, with some not included. The table lists roughly 1,600,000 clones, 98% to 99% of them singletons, with about 0.35% in the top ten. As to this clone: Its antigen is still unknown.

The sequenced material came from naive CD4+ T cells sorted from blood. The subset here: CD45RA+ positively selected. The origin of this receptor is a man under 40 in good health.

In nucleotides, the CDR3 is TGTGCCAGTAGTATTGGGACTAGCGGGAGTGTCGGCGAGCAGTACTTC. It is translated as CASSIGTSGSVGEQYF. The chain links TRBV19 to TRBJ2-7; 14 bases are a match to TRBD2. With 3 bases clipped from V and 6 bases from J, the junction kept 7 bases outside the gene matches. CDR3 length equals 16 residues. Per germline, CDR1 LNHDA and CDR2 SQIVND (reference sequence).